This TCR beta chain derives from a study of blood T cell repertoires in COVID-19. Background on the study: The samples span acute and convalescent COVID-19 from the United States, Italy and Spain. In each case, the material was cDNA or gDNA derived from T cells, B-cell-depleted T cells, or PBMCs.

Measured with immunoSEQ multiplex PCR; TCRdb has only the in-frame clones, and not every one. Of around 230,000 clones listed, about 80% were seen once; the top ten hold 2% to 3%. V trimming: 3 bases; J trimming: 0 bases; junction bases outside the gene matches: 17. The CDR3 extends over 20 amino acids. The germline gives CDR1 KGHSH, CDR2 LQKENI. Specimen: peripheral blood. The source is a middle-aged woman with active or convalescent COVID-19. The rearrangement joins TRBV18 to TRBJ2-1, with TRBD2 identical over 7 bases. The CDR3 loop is CASSPSGASGPYSSYNEQFF. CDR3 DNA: TGTGCCAGCTCACCCTCCGGGGCTAGCGGTCCCTATAGCTCCTACAATGAGCAGTTCTTC.